This T cell receptor beta chain was sequenced during a study of vaccination and CD4 T cells after COVID-19. This CDR3 has 15 residues. Germline loops: CDR1 SGHRS, CDR2 YFSETQ. V shed 5 bases and J 5 bases; nucleotides not matched to a gene: 8. Points on this clonotype: Its target is not known.

TCRdb reprocessed the PCR reads with MiXCR, giving one entry per CDR3 protein. The sample lists roughly 25,000 distinct CDR3 sequences, approximately 51% occurring once. Study results and caveats: A nonsignificant rise from around 20 to 38 was seen in the median number of SARS-CoV-2-reactive clonotypes.

The chain combines TRBV5-1 with TRBJ2-2; 8 bases align to TRBD2. The input for sequencing was CD4+ T cells from blood, taken before SARS-CoV-2 vaccination. The clonotype was recovered from a human donor who had recovered from COVID-19. CDR3 nucleotide sequence: TGCGCCAGCAGTCCGCTAGCGGGTGCAACCGGGGAGCTGTTTTTT. Residues: CASSPLAGATGELFF.